Shown below are 8 T cell receptor beta chains from a single sample sequenced in a study of PD-1 blockade in classical Hodgkin lymphoma. Clones were sequenced by immunoSEQ multiplex PCR, and TCRdb holds only the in-frame ones, with some missing. This repertoire shows 25,000 to 35,000 clones, roughly 85% found once; its top ten account for 20% to 25%. In every patient, relapse followed autologous stem cell transplantation, while exposure to brentuximab vedotin differed. The source material was peripheral blood mononuclear cells (PBMCs), sampled before the second cycle of nivolumab. These receptors were collected from a human donor with classical Hodgkin lymphoma.

This chain connects TRBV19 to TRBJ2-1, with a weak D call TRBD2 (6 bases). Trimming removed 6 bases from V and 3 bases from J, with 24 bases in between. The CDR3 length is 18 residues. In germline, CDR1 is LNHDA, CDR2 SQIVND (reference sequence). The CDR3 DNA reads as TGTGCCAGTAGGAGTATATGGGGACTGGGGAGAAACTACAATGAGCAGTTCTTC. Its translation: CASRSIWGLGRNYNEQFF. Full variable domain (missing parts from reference TRBV19 and TRBJ2-1): DGGITQSPKYLFRKEGQNVTLSCEQNLNHDAMYWYRQDPGQGLRLIYYSQIVNDFQKGDIAEGYSVSREKKESFPLTVTSAQKNPTAFYLCASRSIWGLGRNYNEQFFGPGTRLTVL.

This clone was recorded only once. The V call is TRBV7-6, the J call TRBJ2-3; TRBD1 is a possible D gene (5 bases). CDR1 is SGHVS, CDR2 FNYEAQ, per germline. Between the trimmed V and J ends, which lost 5 bases and 3 bases, there was a span of 12 bases. This CDR3 comprises 14 residues. CDR3 protein: CASSHRQSTDTQYF. The DNA of the CDR3 is TGTGCCAGCAGCCATCGACAGTCAACAGATACGCAGTATTTT.

This chain connects TRBV18 to TRBJ2-7; D unclear. Looked up from germline, CDR1 is KGHSH and CDR2 is LQKENI. The CDR3 has 13 residues. V was clipped by 0 bases and J by 4 bases, with 7 bases between them. In nucleotides, the CDR3 is TGTGCCAGCTCACCACCCAATTCTTACGAGCAGTACGTC. Translated, it gives CASSPPNSYEQYV.

This clone has just one count. The germline gene is not matched at one end of the junction; a read error may be the cause. V gene TRBV27 combines with J gene TRBJ1-1; D remains unclear. Germline loops: CDR1 MNHEY, CDR2 SMNVEV (reference sequence). The CDR3 consists of 13 residues. The DNA for the CDR3 is TGTGCCAGCAGTCCTGAATCTTTTCCGGGCCTCAAATTT. It encodes CASSPESFPGLKF.

The chain is built from TRBV5-5 and TRBJ1-3, with D unresolved. From germline, CDR1 is SGHKS and CDR2 YYEKEE (reference sequence). The CDR3 extends over 14 amino acids. Trimming removed 0 bases at V and 1 base at J, with 5 bases between. DNA for the CDR3: TGTGCCAGCAGCTTGGACAATTCTGGAAACACCATATATTTT. It translates to CASSLDNSGNTIYF.

V is TRBV5-1 and J is TRBJ2-7; 8 bases are shared with TRBD1. Germline V gene lookup returns CDR1 SGHRS and CDR2 YFSETQ. This CDR3 has 15 amino acids. V trimming: 3 bases; J trimming: 5 bases; junction bases outside the gene matches: 10. The CDR3 nucleotides read TGCGCCAGCAGCTCCCTGGGCAGGGGGCCAAACGAGCAGTACTTC. Translation: CASSSLGRGPNEQYF.

The chain is built from TRBV4-3 and TRBJ1-1; a possible D gene is TRBD1 (6 bases). Germline values: CDR1 LGHNA, CDR2 YSLEER. The CDR3 contains 15 residues. Deletions cut 2 bases from V and 5 bases from J, with 15 bases between. This CDR3 is CASSQNTGLRTEAFF. As DNA, the CDR3 is TGCGCCAGCAGCCAAAACACAGGGTTGAGAACTGAAGCTTTCTTT.

This chain joins TRBV2 and TRBJ2-6; D is unresolved. In germline, CDR1 is SNHLY, CDR2 FYNNEI. The CDR3 consists of 16 residues. V shed 3 bases and J shed 1 base, with 10 bases lying between them. CDR3 sequence: CASSDPRQSGANVLTF. The DNA of the CDR3 is TGTGCCAGCAGTGATCCCAGACAATCTGGGGCCAACGTCCTGACTTTC.